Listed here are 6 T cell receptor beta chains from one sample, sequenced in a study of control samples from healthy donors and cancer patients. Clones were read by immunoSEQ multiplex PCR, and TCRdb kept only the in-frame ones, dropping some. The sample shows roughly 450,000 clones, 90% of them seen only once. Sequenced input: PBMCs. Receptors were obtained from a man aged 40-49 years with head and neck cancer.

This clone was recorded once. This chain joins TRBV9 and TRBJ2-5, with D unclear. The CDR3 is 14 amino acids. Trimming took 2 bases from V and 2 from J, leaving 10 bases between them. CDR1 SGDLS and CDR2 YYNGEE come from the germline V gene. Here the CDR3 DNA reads TGTGCCAGCAGCGTGGTTCCGGAGCAAGAGACCCAGTACTTC. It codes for CASSVVPEQETQYF. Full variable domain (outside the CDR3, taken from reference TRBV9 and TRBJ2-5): DSGVTQTPKHLITATGQRVTLRCSPRSGDLSVYWYQQSLDQGLQFLIQYYNGEERAKGNILERFSAQQFPDLHSELNLSSLELGDSALYFCASSVVPEQETQYFGPGTRLLVL.

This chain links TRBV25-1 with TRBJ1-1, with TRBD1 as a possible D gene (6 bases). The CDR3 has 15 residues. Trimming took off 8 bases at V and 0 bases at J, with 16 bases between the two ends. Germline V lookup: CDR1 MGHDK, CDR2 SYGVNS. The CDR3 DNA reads TGTGCCAGCCAGCCTTCGGACAGACTGAACACTGAAGCTTTCTTT. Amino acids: CASQPSDRLNTEAFF.

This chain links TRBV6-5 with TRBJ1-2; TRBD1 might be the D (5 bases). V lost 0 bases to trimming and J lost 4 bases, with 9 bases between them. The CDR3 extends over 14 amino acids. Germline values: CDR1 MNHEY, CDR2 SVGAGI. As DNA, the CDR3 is TGTGCCAGCAGTTACTCTGACAGATTCTATGGCTACACCTTC. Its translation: CASSYSDRFYGYTF.

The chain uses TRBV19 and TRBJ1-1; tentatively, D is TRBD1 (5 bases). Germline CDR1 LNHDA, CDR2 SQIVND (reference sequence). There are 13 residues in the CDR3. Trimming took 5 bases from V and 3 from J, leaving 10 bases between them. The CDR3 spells CASSEGRDTEAFF. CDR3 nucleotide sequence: TGTGCCAGTAGTGAGGGACGAGACACTGAAGCTTTCTTT.

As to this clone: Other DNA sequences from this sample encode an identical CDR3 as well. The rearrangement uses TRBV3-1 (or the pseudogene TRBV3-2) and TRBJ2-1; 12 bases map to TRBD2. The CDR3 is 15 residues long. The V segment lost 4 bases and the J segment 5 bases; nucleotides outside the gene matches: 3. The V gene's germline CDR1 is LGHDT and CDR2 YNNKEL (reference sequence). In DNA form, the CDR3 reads TGTGCCAGCAGCCCTGGACTAGCGGGAAACAATGAGCAGTTCTTC. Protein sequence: CASSPGLAGNNEQFF.

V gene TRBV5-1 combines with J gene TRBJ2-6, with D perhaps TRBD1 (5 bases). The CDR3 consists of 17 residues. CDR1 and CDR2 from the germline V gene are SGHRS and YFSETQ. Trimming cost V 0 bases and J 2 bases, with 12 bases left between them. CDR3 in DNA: TGCGCCAGCAGCTTGGGCACAGGTAGGACTGGGGCCAACGTCCTGACTTTC. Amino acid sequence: CASSLGTGRTGANVLTF.